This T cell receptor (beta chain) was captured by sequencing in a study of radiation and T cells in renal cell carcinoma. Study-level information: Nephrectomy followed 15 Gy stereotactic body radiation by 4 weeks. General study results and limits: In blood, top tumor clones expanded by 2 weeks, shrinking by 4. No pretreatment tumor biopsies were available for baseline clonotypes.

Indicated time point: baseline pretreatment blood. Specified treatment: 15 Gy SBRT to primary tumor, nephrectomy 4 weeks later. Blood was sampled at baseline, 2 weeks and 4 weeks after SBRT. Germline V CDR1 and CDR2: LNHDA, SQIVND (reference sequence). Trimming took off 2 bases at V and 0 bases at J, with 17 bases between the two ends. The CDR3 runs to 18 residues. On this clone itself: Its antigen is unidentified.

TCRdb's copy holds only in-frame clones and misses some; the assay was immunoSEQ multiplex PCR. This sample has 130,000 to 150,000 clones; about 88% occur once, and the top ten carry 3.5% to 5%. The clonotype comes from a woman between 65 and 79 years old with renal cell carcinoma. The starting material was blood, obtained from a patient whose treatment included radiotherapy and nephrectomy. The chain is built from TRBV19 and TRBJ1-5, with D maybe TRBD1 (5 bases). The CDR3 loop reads CASSIRQQIPYSNQPQHF. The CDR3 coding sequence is TGTGCCAGTAGTATACGACAGCAAATACCCTATAGCAATCAGCCCCAGCATTTT.